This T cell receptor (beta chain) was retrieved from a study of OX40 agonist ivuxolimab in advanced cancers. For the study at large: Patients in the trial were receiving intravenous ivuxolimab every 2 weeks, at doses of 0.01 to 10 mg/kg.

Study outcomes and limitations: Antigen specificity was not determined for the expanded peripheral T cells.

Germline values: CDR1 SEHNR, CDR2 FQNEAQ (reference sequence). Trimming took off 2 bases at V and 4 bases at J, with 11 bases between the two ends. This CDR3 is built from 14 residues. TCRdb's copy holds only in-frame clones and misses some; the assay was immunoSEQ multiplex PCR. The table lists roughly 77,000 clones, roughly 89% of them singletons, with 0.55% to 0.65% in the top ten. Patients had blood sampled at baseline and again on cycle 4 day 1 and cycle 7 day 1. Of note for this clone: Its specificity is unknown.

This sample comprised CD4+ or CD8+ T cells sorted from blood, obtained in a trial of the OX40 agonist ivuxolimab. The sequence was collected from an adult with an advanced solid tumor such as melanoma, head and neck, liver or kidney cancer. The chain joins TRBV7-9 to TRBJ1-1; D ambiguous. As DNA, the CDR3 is TGTGCCAGCAGCTTATCTGGGATCAGCACTGAAGCTTTCTTT. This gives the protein CASSLSGISTEAFF.